The 17 T cell receptor beta chains given below trace back to one sample, sequenced in a study of blood T cells in healthy people across ages. Then a second PCR, running roughly 6 to 12 cycles, was carried out with a sample-barcoded 5' primer and a J-beta primer mix. TCRdb itself ran the 5' RACE reads through MiXCR, one entry per CDR3 protein. The sample consists of over a million distinct CDR3 sequences, approximately 38% of them appearing once. Material for sequencing was blood. These receptors all stem from a young woman in good health.

This rearrangement joins TRBV21-1 to TRBJ2-2; the DNA was not used to check the table's D call, TRBD1. TRBV21-1 is tagged as a pseudogene. This CDR3 spans 13 amino acids. The CDR3 DNA is TGTGCCAGGAAGGGGGGGGCCACCGGGGAGCTGTTTTTT. It is translated as CARKGGATGELFF.

This clonotype was counted between two and nine times. This chain connects TRBV7-2 to TRBJ2-7; no firm D call. Germline lookup yields CDR1 SGHTA and CDR2 FQGNSA. Trimming took off 2 bases at V and 4 bases at J, with 6 bases between the two ends. CDR3 length equals 12 residues. CDR3 amino acids: CASSLTNYEQYF. In DNA, the CDR3 is TGTGCCAGCAGCTTAACTAATTACGAGCAGTACTTC.

The J gene is TRBJ2-5, the V gene TRBV4-1; 12 nucleotides agree with TRBD2. CDR3 length: 17 residues. V lost 3 bases and J lost 1; bases outside the gene matches: 6. In germline, CDR1 is MGHRA, CDR2 YSYEKL. The DNA for the CDR3 is TGCGCCAGCAGCCACCCACGACTAGCGGGGGCCCAAGAGACCCAGTACTTC. Translated, it gives CASSHPRLAGAQETQYF.

This clonotype came up a few times. V gene TRBV5-1 combines with J gene TRBJ2-7; no definite D call. This CDR3 region has 15 residues. V was shortened by 5 bases and J by 2 bases, with 17 bases between the two germline ends. The V gene's germline CDR1 is SGHRS and CDR2 YFSETQ. The CDR3 DNA is TGCGCCAGCAGAGCAGAGGCCGGGTTTGCCTACGAGCAGTACTTC. Translated, it gives CASRAEAGFAYEQYF.

This clonotype showed up just a few times. The chain uses TRBV20-1 and TRBJ2-7; D assignment may be TRBD1 or TRBD2 (5 bases each). CDR1 DFQATT and CDR2 SNEGSKA come from the germline V gene (reference sequence). V was trimmed by 4 bases and J by 2 bases, leaving 18 bases between them. This CDR3 has 15 amino acids. The CDR3 nucleotides are TGCAGTGCTAACACACAGGTGGGGGTTACCTACGAGCAGTACTTC. Its protein product is CSANTQVGVTYEQYF.

The chain uses TRBV10-3 and TRBJ2-1, with TRBD2 matching 8 bases. This CDR3 is 15 amino acids long. Germline V gene sequence: CDR1 ENHRY, CDR2 SYGVKD. The V segment lost 6 bases and the J segment 9 bases; nucleotides outside the gene matches: 13. CDR3 protein: CAIRAPGLEIREQFF. The DNA for the CDR3 is TGTGCCATCAGGGCGCCGGGACTAGAAATTCGTGAGCAGTTCTTC.

This clonotype has a handful of counts. The gene calls are TRBV7-9 and TRBJ1-2, with 8 bases that match TRBD1. The CDR3 length is 15 residues. V trimming: 5 bases; J trimming: 6 bases; junction bases outside the gene matches: 11. Germline CDR1 SEHNR, CDR2 FQNEAQ (reference sequence). This CDR3 is CASSPRAGGEDGYTF. CDR3 coding DNA: TGTGCCAGCAGCCCCCGGGCAGGGGGCGAAGATGGCTACACCTTC.

J is TRBJ1-1 and V is TRBV7-3; 7 bases are a match to TRBD1. V was clipped by 0 bases and J by 3 bases; unmatched bases: 4. This CDR3 is built from 15 residues. The germline V gene has CDR1 SGHTA and CDR2 FQGTGA. The CDR3 loop is CASSLTPGGYTEAFF. In DNA form, the CDR3 reads TGTGCCAGCAGCTTAACGCCAGGGGGGTACACTGAAGCTTTCTTT.

This clonotype was recorded a few times. In DNA, the CDR3 is TGCAGTGCTACCTCCAGCAATCAGCCCCAGCATTTT. Protein sequence: CSATSSNQPQHF. The J gene is TRBJ1-5, the V gene TRBV20-1, with D unclear. Trimming shortened V by 4 bases and J by 1 base, and 5 bases separated the two germline ends. CDR1 is DFQATT, CDR2 SNEGSKA, per germline (reference sequence). The CDR3 covers 12 residues.

This clonotype was seen a few times. The rearrangement uses TRBV10-3 and TRBJ1-5; unclear D gene. The CDR3 covers 13 residues. CDR1 is ENHRY, CDR2 SYGVKD, per germline. Trimming removed 3 bases at V and 7 bases at J, with 10 bases between. In nucleotides, the CDR3 is TGTGCCATCAGTGACGGAGTATCCCAGCCCCAGCATTTT. The encoded protein is CAISDGVSQPQHF.

This clonotype was seen only once. This sequence joins TRBV25-1 and TRBJ2-1; 12 positions agree with TRBD2. The CDR3 is 15 residues long. The V gene's germline CDR1 is MGHDK and CDR2 SYGVNS. The V gene end was trimmed by 4 bases and the J gene end by 8 bases; junction bases not matched to a gene: 6. CDR3 nucleotide sequence: TGTGCCAGCAGTGGAACGACTAGCGGGAGTTATGAGCAGTTCTTC. Translating it yields CASSGTTSGSYEQFF.

About this clonotype: One base away lies a much larger clone, so this may be a sequencing read error. The chain uses TRBV20-1 and TRBJ2-5; 9 nucleotides line up with TRBD1. The DNA end is a closer match to TRBJ2-1, so the J assignment may be wrong. The CDR3 has 14 residues. Germline assignment: CDR1 DFQATT and CDR2 SNEGSKA (reference sequence). The CDR3 loop reads CSAVQGQGQETQFF. Written as DNA, the CDR3 is TGCAGTGCAGTCCAGGGACAGGGCCAAGAGACCCAGTTCTTC.

This chain connects TRBV18 to TRBJ2-1; tentatively, D is TRBD2 (6 bases). The CDR3 length is 18 residues. The germline V gene encodes CDR1 KGHSH and CDR2 LQKENI. The V and J ends lost 0 bases and 3 bases respectively, with 18 bases between them. DNA of the CDR3: TGTGCCAGCTCACCACCGGGTCGTGCGGGGATATTCTACAATGAGCAGTTCTTC. Amino acid sequence: CASSPPGRAGIFYNEQFF.

V and J are TRBV6-6 and TRBJ1-2; D is perhaps TRBD1 (6 bases). This CDR3 has 16 amino acids. The V end lost 2 bases, the J end lost 2 bases, and 15 bases lay between the germline ends. Germline V gives CDR1 MNHNY, CDR2 SVGAGI (reference sequence). The CDR3 sequence is CASSYTPQGLNYGYTF. The CDR3 region has the DNA TGTGCCAGCAGTTACACACCACAGGGATTGAACTATGGCTACACCTTC.

This chain links TRBV3-1 with TRBJ2-1; 10 bases agree with TRBD2. The CDR3 runs to 17 residues. CDR1 and CDR2 from the germline V gene are LGHDT and YNNKEL (reference sequence). The ends lost 3 bases at V and 4 bases at J; junction bases unmatched: 9. CDR3: CASSHRAGGRIYNEQFF. Written as DNA, the CDR3 is TGTGCCAGCAGCCATCGAGCGGGAGGGAGAATTTACAATGAGCAGTTCTTC.

This chain uses TRBV6-1 with TRBJ1-6, with no clear D. The CDR3 extends over 17 amino acids. Deletions cut 3 bases from V and 1 base from J, with 13 bases between. Germline loops: CDR1 MNHNS, CDR2 SASEGT. This CDR3 is CASSDEGRGSYNSPLHF. The CDR3, as DNA: TGTGCCAGCAGTGATGAAGGGAGAGGGTCCTATAATTCACCCCTCCACTTT.

There are many counts of this clonotype. This sequence joins TRBV29-1 and TRBJ2-7, with 7 bases matching TRBD1. V gave up 5 bases and J gave up 3 bases; unmatched junction bases: 16. The CDR3 loop spans 16 amino acids. Germline V gives CDR1 SQVTM, CDR2 ANQGSEA. The CDR3 reads CSVLARGHVRIYEQYF. CDR3 DNA sequence: TGCAGCGTTCTTGCAAGGGGGCATGTTAGGATCTACGAGCAGTACTTC.